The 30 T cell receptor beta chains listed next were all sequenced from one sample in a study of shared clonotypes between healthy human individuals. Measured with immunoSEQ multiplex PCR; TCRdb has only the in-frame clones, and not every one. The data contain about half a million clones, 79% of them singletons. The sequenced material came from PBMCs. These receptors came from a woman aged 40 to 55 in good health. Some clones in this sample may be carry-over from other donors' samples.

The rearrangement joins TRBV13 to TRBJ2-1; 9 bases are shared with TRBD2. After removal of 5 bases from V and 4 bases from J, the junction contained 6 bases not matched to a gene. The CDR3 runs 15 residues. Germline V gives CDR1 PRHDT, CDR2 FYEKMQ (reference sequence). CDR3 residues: CASSGFTSGYNEQFF. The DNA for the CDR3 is TGTGCCAGCAGCGGTTTCACTAGCGGGTACAATGAGCAGTTCTTC.

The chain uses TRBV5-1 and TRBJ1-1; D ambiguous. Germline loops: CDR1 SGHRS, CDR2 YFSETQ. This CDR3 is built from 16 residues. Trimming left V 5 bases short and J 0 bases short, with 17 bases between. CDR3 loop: CASRPGRSVVNTEAFF. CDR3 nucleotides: TGCGCCAGCAGACCGGGCAGGTCTGTAGTGAACACTGAAGCTTTCTTT.

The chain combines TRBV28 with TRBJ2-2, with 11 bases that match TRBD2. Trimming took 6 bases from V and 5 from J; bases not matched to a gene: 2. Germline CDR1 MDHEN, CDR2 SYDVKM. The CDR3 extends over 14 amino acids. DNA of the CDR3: TGTGCCAGCAGAACTAGCGGGAGTACCGGGGAGCTGTTTTTT. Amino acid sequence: CASRTSGSTGELFF.

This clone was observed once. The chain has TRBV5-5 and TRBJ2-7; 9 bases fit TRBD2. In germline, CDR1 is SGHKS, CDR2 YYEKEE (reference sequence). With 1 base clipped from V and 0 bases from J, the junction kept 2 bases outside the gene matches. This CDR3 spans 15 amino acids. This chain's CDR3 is CASSLLAGSSYEQYF. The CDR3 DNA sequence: TGTGCCAGCAGCTTGCTAGCGGGAAGCTCCTACGAGCAGTACTTC.

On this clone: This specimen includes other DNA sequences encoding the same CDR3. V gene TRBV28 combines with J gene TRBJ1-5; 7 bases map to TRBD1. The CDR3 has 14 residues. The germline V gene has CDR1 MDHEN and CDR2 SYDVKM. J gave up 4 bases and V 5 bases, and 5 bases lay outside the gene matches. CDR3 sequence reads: CASSPQTGNQPQHF. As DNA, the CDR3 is TGTGCCAGCAGTCCACAGACAGGGAATCAGCCCCAGCATTTT.

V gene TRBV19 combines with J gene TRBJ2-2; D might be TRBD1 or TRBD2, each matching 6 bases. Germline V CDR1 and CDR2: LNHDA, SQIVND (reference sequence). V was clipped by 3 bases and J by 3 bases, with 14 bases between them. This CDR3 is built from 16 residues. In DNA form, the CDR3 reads TGTGCCAGTAGTATTGGGGGCCCGGGGGACACCGGGGAGCTGTTTTTT. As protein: CASSIGGPGDTGELFF.

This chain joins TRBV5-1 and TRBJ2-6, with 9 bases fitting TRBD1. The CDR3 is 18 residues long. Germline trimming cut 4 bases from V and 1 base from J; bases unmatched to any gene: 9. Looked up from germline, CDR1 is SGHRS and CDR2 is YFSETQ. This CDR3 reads CASSTSGTGLSGANVLTF. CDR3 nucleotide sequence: TGCGCCAGCAGCACCTCCGGGACAGGGCTATCTGGGGCCAACGTCCTGACTTTC.

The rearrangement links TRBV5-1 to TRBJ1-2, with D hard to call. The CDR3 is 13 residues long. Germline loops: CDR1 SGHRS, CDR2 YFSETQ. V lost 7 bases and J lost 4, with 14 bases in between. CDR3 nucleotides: TGCGCCAGCTCCTCGGGCGAGGGCTATGGCTACACCTTC. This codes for CASSSGEGYGYTF.

CDR3 nucleotide sequence: TGTGCCAGCAGCGTAGGGCGACGTTCCTACGAGCAGTACTTC. Translating gives CASSVGRRSYEQYF. The rearrangement links TRBV9 to TRBJ2-7; D not resolved. This CDR3 is built from 14 residues. With 0 bases removed from V and 1 base from J, the gap between germline ends came to 8 bases. Germline CDR1 is SGDLS and CDR2 is YYNGEE.

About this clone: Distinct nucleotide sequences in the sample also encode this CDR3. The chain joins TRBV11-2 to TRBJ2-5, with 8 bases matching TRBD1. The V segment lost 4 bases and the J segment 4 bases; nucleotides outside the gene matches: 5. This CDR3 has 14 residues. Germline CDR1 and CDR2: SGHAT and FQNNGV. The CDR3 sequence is CASSSQQGGETQYF. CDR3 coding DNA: TGTGCCAGCAGCTCTCAACAGGGGGGAGAGACCCAGTACTTC.

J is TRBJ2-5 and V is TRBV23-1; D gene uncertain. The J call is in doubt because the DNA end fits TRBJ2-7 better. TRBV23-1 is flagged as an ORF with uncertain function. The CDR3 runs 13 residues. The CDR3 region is CASIEGIPYEQYF. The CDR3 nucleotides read TGCGCCAGCATTGAAGGGATCCCCTACGAGCAGTACTTC.

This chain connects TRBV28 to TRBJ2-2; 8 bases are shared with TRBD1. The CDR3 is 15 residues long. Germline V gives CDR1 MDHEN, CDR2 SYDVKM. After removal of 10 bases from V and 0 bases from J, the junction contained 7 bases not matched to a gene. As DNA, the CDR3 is TGTGCCACAGGACAGGGAGGATCGAACACCGGGGAGCTGTTTTTT. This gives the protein CATGQGGSNTGELFF.

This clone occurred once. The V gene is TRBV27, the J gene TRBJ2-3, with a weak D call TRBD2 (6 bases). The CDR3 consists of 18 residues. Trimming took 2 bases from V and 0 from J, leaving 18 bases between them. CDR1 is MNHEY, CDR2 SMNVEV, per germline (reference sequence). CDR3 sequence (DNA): TGTGCCAGCAGTTTACGGGAGACACTCGATTTCAGCACAGATACGCAGTATTTT. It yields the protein CASSLRETLDFSTDTQYF.

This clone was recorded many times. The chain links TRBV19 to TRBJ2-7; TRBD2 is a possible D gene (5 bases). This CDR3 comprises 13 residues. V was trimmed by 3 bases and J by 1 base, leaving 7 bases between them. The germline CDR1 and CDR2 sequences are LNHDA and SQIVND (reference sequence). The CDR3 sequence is CASSIPGSYEQYF. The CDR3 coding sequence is TGTGCCAGTAGTATTCCGGGGTCCTACGAGCAGTACTTC. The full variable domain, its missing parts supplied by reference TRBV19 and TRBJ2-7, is DGGITQSPKYLFRKEGQNVTLSCEQNLNHDAMYWYRQDPGQGLRLIYYSQIVNDFQKGDIAEGYSVSREKKESFPLTVTSAQKNPTAFYLCASSIPGSYEQYFGPGTRLTVT.

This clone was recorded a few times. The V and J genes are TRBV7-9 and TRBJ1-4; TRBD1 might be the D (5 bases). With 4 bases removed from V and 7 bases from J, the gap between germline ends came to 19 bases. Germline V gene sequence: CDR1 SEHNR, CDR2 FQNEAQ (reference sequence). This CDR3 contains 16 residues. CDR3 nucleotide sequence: TGTGCCAGCAGCTCCCGGCAGGGTTATAAGGGTGAAAAACTGTTTTTT. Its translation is CASSSRQGYKGEKLFF.

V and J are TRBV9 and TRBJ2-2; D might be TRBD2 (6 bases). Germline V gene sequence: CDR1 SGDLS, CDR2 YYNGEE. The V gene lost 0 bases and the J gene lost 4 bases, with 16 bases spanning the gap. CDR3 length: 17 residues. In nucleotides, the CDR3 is TGTGCCAGCAGCGTAGGGAGGGGCTCAATGGGCACCGGGGAGCTGTTTTTT. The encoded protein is CASSVGRGSMGTGELFF.

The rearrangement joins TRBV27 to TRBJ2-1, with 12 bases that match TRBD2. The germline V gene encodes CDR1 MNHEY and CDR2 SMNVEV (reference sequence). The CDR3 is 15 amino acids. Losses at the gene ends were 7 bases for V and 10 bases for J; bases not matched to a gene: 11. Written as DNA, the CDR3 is TGTGCCAGCACCGAGGGACTAGCGGGTCGCGCGGAGCAGTTCTTC. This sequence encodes CASTEGLAGRAEQFF.

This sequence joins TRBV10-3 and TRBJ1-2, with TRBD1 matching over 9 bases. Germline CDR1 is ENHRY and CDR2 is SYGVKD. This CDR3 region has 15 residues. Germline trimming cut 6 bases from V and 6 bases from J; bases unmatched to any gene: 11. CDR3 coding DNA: TGTGCCATCAGGGCCCCGGGACAGGGCATTCATGGCTACACCTTC. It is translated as CAIRAPGQGIHGYTF.

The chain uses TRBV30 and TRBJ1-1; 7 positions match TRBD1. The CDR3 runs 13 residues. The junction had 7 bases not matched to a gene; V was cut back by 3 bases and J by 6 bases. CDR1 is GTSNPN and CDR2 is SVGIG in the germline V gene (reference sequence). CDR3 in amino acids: CAWRDRVMAEAFF. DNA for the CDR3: TGTGCCTGGAGAGACAGGGTAATGGCTGAAGCTTTCTTT. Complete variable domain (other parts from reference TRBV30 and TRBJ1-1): SQTIHQWPATLVQPVGSPLSLECTVEGTSNPNLYWYRQAAGRGLQLLFYSVGIGQISSEVPQNLSASRPQDRQFILSSKKLLLSDSGFYLCAWRDRVMAEAFFGQGTRLTVV.

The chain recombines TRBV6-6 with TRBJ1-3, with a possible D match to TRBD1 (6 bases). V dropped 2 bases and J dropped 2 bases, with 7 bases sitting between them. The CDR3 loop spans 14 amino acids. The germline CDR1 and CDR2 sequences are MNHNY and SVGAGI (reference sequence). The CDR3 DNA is TGTGCCAGCAGTTACGGGACAACTGGAAACACCATATATTTT. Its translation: CASSYGTTGNTIYF.

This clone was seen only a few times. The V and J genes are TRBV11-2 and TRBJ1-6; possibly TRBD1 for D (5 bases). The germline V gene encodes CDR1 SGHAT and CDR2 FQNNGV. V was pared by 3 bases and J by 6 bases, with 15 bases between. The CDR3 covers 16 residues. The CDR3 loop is CASSFGQGLPNSPLHF. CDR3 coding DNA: TGTGCCAGCAGCTTCGGGCAGGGCCTCCCTAATTCACCCCTCCACTTT. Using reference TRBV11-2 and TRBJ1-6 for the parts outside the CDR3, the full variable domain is EAGVAQSPRYKIIEKRQSVAFWCNPISGHATLYWYQQILGQGPKLLIQFQNNGVVDDSQLPKDRFSAERLKGVDSTLKIQPAKLEDSAVYLCASSFGQGLPNSPLHFGNGTRLTVT.

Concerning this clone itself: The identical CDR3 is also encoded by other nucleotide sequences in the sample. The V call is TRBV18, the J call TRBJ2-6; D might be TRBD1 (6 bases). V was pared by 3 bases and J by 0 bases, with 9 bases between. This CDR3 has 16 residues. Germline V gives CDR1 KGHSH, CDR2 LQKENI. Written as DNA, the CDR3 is TGTGCCAGCTCACCCCCACAGGGCTCTGGGGCCAACGTCCTGACTTTC. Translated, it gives CASSPPQGSGANVLTF.

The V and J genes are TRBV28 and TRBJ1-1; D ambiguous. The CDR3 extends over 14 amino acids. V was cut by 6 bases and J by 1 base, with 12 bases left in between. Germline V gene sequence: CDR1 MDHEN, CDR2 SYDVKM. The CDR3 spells CASRSPGENTEAFF. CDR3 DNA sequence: TGTGCCAGCAGGTCGCCCGGGGAGAACACTGAAGCTTTCTTT.

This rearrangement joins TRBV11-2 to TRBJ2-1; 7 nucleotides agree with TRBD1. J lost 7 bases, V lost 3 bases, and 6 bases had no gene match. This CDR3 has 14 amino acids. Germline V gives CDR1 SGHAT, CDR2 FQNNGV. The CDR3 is CASSFDRAKNEQFF. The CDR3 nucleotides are TGTGCCAGCAGCTTTGACAGGGCAAAGAATGAGCAGTTCTTC.

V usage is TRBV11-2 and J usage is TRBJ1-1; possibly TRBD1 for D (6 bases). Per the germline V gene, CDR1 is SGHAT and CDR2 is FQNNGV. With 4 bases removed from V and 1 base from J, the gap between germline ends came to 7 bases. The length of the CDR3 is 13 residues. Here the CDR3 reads CASSWTENTEAFF. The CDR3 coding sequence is TGTGCCAGCAGCTGGACAGAGAACACTGAAGCTTTCTTT.

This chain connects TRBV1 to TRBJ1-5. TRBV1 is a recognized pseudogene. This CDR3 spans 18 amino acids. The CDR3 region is CTSSPGRFPQARYQPQHF. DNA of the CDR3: TGCACCAGCAGCCCCGGCCGATTCCCCCAGGCGAGGTATCAGCCCCAGCATTTT.

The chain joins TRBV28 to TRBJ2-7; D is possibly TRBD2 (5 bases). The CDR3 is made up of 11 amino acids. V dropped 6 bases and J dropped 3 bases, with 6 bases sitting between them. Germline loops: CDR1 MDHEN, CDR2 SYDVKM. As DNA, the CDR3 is TGTGCCAGCAGGCGGGTCTACGAGCAGTACTTC. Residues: CASRRVYEQYF.

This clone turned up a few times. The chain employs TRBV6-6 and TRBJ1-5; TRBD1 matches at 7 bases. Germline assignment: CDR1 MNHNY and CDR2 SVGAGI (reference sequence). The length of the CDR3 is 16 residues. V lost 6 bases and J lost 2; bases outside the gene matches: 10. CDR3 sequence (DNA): TGTGCCAGCAGACCCAGACAGGGCGGCCGCAATCAGCCCCAGCATTTT. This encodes CASRPRQGGRNQPQHF.

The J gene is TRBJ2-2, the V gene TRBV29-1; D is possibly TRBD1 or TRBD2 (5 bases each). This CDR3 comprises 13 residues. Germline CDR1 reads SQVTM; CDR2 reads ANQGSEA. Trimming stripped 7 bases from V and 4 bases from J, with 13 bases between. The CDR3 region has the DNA TGCAGCGGTGAGAGGGACGCCACCGGGGAGCTGTTTTTT. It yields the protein CSGERDATGELFF.

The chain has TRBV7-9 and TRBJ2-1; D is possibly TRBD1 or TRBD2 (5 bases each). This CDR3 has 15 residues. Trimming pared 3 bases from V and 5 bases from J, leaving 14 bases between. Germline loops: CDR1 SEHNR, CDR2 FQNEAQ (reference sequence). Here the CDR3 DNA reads TGTGCCAGCAGCTTGGGACCGCCGGCCGACAATGAGCAGTTCTTC. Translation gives CASSLGPPADNEQFF.